This T cell receptor (beta chain) appears in the sequencing data of a study of metastatic and nonmetastatic thyroid tumors. This clone ranks as medium-sized (0.01 to 0.1%). Trimming stripped 5 bases from V and 6 bases from J, with 19 bases between. This CDR3 contains 16 residues. Germline V CDR1 and CDR2: SGHTA, FQGTGA. Each patient came to thyroid surgery without any prior treatment (of any kind). TCRdb re-clonotyped the PCR reads via MiXCR. This table holds about 21,000 clones, over 25% found once. This chain links TRBV7-3 with TRBJ2-2; either TRBD1 or TRBD2 may supply D (5 bases each). The material sequenced was blood. This TCR derives from a female donor with papillary thyroid cancer or a benign thyroid nodule (not recorded which). Some clones in this sample may be carry-over from other donors' samples. CDR3 protein: CASSLLGTDYAGELFF. The CDR3 coding sequence is TGTGCCAGCAGCCTACTTGGGACGGATTACGCCGGGGAGCTGTTTTTT.